A single sample is the source of the 15 T cell receptor beta chains below, sequenced in a study of immune evolution from preneoplasia to lung adenocarcinoma. Repertoires were generated with immunoSEQ multiplex PCR, while TCRdb's copy carries only in-frame clones and drops some. In the table there are about 7,500 clones, approximately 81% of which are singletons. Sequences were obtained from FFPE invasive lung adenocarcinoma tissue. The source is a person aged 35-50 years with lung adenocarcinoma.

This chain links TRBV5-6 with TRBJ1-4; the match to TRBD1 covers 8 bases. Germline CDR1 and CDR2: SGHDT and YYEEEE. Trimming cost V 5 bases and J 0 bases; bases outside gene matches: 12. The CDR3 is made up of 18 amino acids. The CDR3 loop is CASRYAGCRGPTNEKLFF. The CDR3 DNA reads TGTGCCAGCAGGTATGCGGGGTGCAGGGGGCCAACTAATGAAAAACTGTTTTTT.

V and J are TRBV30 and TRBJ1-1; the D is unclear. Trimming removed 1 base at V and 1 base at J, with 7 bases between. The CDR3 covers 13 residues. Germline V gene data show CDR1 as GTSNPN and CDR2 as SVGIG (reference sequence). The CDR3 sequence is CAWSAWGNTEAFF. Here the CDR3 DNA reads TGTGCCTGGAGTGCCTGGGGGAACACTGAAGCTTTCTTT.

The chain couples TRBV9 to TRBJ1-5; D is perhaps TRBD1 (5 bases). CDR1 and CDR2 (germline): SGDLS, YYNGEE. This CDR3 region has 14 residues. V gave up 2 bases and J gave up 4 bases, with 10 bases separating them. CDR3 protein: CASSVGPKNQPQHF. As DNA, the CDR3 is TGTGCCAGCAGCGTGGGACCGAAAAATCAGCCCCAGCATTTT. The complete variable domain, with remaining parts taken from reference TRBV9 and TRBJ1-5, reads DSGVTQTPKHLITATGQRVTLRCSPRSGDLSVYWYQQSLDQGLQFLIQYYNGEERAKGNILERFSAQQFPDLHSELNLSSLELGDSALYFCASSVGPKNQPQHFGDGTRLSIL.

The sample holds a few counts of this clone. The V gene is TRBV9, the J gene TRBJ2-7; 12 positions agree with TRBD1. V lost 5 bases, J lost 7 bases, and 10 bases stayed unmatched. This CDR3 comprises 15 residues. Germline V gene sequence: CDR1 SGDLS, CDR2 YYNGEE. CDR3 DNA sequence: TGTGCCAGCAGTGCCTCGGGACAGGGGGCAGGTGAGCAGTACTTC. This translates into CASSASGQGAGEQYF.

The chain uses TRBV4-1 and TRBJ1-1; D is perhaps TRBD1 (5 bases). V lost 2 bases and J 8 bases, leaving 21 bases between the germline ends. The germline V gene has CDR1 MGHRA and CDR2 YSYEKL. This CDR3 is 16 amino acids long. CDR3 amino acids: CASSQPRGELVGEAFF. The CDR3 DNA is TGCGCCAGCAGCCAACCTCGGGGGGAGTTGGTTGGGGAAGCTTTCTTT.

The rearrangement uses TRBV6-5 and TRBJ1-5; no reliable D call. V lost 6 bases to trimming and J lost 4 bases, with 16 bases between them. The CDR3 extends over 15 amino acids. The V gene's germline CDR1 is MNHEY and CDR2 SVGAGI. This CDR3 reads CASRPRHGGNQPQHF. DNA for the CDR3: TGTGCCAGCAGACCCCGACATGGAGGGAATCAGCCCCAGCATTTT.

This clone was seen only once. J is TRBJ2-3 and V is TRBV5-4; 11 positions match TRBD2. This CDR3 spans 15 amino acids. The germline V gene has CDR1 SGHNT and CDR2 YYREEE (reference sequence). The J segment lost 2 bases and the V segment lost 4 bases, leaving 3 bases of the junction unmatched. The chain's CDR3 is CASSQTSGATDTQYF. The DNA of the CDR3 is TGTGCCAGCAGCCAGACTAGCGGGGCCACAGATACGCAGTATTTT. Based on the CDR3 plus reference TRBV5-4 and TRBJ2-3, the full variable domain is ETGVTQSPTHLIKTRGQQVTLRCSSQSGHNTVSWYQQALGQGPQFIFQYYREEENGRGNFPPRFSGLQFPNYSSELNVNALELDDSALYLCASSQTSGATDTQYFGPGTRLTVL.

The chain joins TRBV6-1 to TRBJ1-4, with TRBD1 matching 7 bases. The germline V gene encodes CDR1 MNHNS and CDR2 SASEGT. Trimming took 7 bases from V and 7 from J; bases not matched to a gene: 12. The CDR3 is made up of 15 amino acids. CDR3 protein: CASTLSRGSLEKLFF. The CDR3 DNA is TGTGCCAGCACTCTCTCCAGGGGGTCTCTTGAAAAACTGTTTTTT.

The CDR3 coding sequence is TGTGCCAGCACTGGACGGAACACTGAAGCTTTCTTT. Amino acid sequence: CASTGRNTEAFF. V and J are TRBV5-4 and TRBJ1-1; D gene unclear. From germline, CDR1 is SGHNT and CDR2 YYREEE (reference sequence). The ends were cut back, 6 bases at V and 1 base at J, with 7 bases in the middle. The CDR3 runs 12 residues.

The gene calls are TRBV10-1 and TRBJ2-3, with 9 positions matching TRBD2. In germline, CDR1 is WNHNN, CDR2 SYGVQD (reference sequence). V shed 4 bases, J shed 4 bases, and the junction held 3 bases outside the gene matches. The CDR3 length is 14 residues. The CDR3 region is CASSGASGADTQYF. The CDR3 DNA reads TGCGCCAGCAGTGGGGCTAGCGGGGCAGATACGCAGTATTTT.

This clone came up a few times. The chain uses TRBV2 and TRBJ2-7; TRBD1 might be the D (5 bases). There are 12 residues in the CDR3. The germline V and J ends were trimmed by 9 bases and 1 base, with 10 bases remaining between them. CDR1 is SNHLY and CDR2 is FYNNEI in the germline V gene. CDR3 sequence: CASRGFSYEQYF. The CDR3 coding sequence is TGTGCCAGTAGGGGATTTTCCTACGAGCAGTACTTC.

The V and J genes are TRBV10-3 and TRBJ1-1; D may be TRBD1 (6 bases). The CDR3 sequence is 11 residues long. V shed 2 bases and J shed 8 bases, with 6 bases lying between them. CDR1 ENHRY and CDR2 SYGVKD come from the germline V gene. CDR3 nucleotide sequence: TGTGCCATCAGTGAGGACAGGGAAGCTTTCTTT. Its protein is CAISEDREAFF.

This chain links TRBV6-5 with TRBJ2-7, with 9 bases aligning to TRBD1. V lost 5 bases, J lost 5 bases, and 10 bases stayed unmatched. The length of the CDR3 is 15 residues. Germline V lookup: CDR1 MNHEY, CDR2 SVGAGI. The CDR3 DNA follows: TGTGCCAGCAGTGCCGGGACAGGGCCCCCCAACGAGCAGTACTTC. This codes for CASSAGTGPPNEQYF.

This clone was seen once. This rearrangement joins TRBV27 to TRBJ1-6; 9 bases fit TRBD1. There are 17 residues in the CDR3. CDR1 is MNHEY, CDR2 SMNVEV, per germline (reference sequence). J gave up 4 bases and V 5 bases, and 9 bases lay outside the gene matches. The CDR3 nucleotides are TGTGCCAGCAGTGGGCCCCAGGACAGGGGATATAATTCACCCCTCCACTTT. It encodes CASSGPQDRGYNSPLHF.

The CDR3 region is CASSLMGATEAFF. The CDR3 DNA reads as TGTGCCAGCAGCTTAATGGGGGCGACTGAAGCTTTCTTT. The chain recombines TRBV7-9 with TRBJ1-1, with TRBD1 as a possible D gene (6 bases). CDR3 length equals 13 residues. Germline V gene data show CDR1 as SEHNR and CDR2 as FQNEAQ (reference sequence). V was trimmed by 2 bases and J by 5 bases, leaving 9 bases between them.